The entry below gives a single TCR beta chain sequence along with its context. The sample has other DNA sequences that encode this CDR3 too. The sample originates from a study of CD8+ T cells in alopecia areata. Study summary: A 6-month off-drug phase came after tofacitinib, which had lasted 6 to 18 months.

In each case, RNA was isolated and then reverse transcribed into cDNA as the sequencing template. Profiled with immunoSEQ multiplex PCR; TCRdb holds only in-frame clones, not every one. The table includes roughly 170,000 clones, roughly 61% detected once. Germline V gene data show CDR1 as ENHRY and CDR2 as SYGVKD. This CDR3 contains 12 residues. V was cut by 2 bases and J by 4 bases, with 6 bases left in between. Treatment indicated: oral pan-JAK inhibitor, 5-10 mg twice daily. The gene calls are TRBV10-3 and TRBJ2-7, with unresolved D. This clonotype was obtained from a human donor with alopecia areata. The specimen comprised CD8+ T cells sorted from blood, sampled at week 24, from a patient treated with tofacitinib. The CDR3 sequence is CAISEGSYEQYF. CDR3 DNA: TGTGCCATCAGTGAGGGGTCTTACGAGCAGTACTTC.